These 27 T cell receptor beta chains were all obtained from the same sample, sequenced in a study of control samples from healthy donors and cancer patients. Data came from immunoSEQ multiplex PCR; TCRdb stores just in-frame clones and leaves some out. The sample includes about 190,000 clones, around 90% seen only once; the top ten take 1.5% to 2%. The sequenced material came from blood. Receptor source: a man aged 25-45 years in good health.

The chain links TRBV30 to TRBJ1-4; 7 bases map to TRBD1. Germline V gives CDR1 GTSNPN, CDR2 SVGIG (reference sequence). CDR3 length: 17 residues. The trim removed 0 bases at V and 3 bases at J, leaving 10 bases unmatched. The CDR3 coding sequence is TGTGCCTGGAGTGTACTCCCCCGACAGGGCTCTAATGAAAAACTGTTTTTT. The encoded protein is CAWSVLPRQGSNEKLFF.

This chain connects TRBV5-1 to TRBJ2-1; 8 bases agree with TRBD2. CDR1 and CDR2 (germline): SGHRS, YFSETQ. CDR3 size: 15 residues. The V gene end was trimmed by 2 bases and the J gene end by 6 bases; junction bases not matched to a gene: 7. The CDR3 coding sequence is TGCGCCAGCAGCTTATCAGCGGGGGCGGGCAATGAGCAGTTCTTC. As protein: CASSLSAGAGNEQFF.

CDR3 protein: CASSQGFQPQHF. CDR3 in DNA: TGTGCCAGCAGCCAAGGTTTCCAGCCCCAGCATTTT. The chain employs TRBV3-1 (or the pseudogene TRBV3-2) and TRBJ1-5; no clear D gene. CDR1 and CDR2 (germline): LGHDT, YNNKEL (reference sequence). Trimming stripped 1 base from V and 7 bases from J, with 5 bases between. The CDR3 length is 12 residues.

CDR3 in amino acids: CASSPGTSGGNEQFF. The CDR3 DNA reads as TGTGCCAGCAGTCCCGGGACTAGCGGGGGCAATGAGCAGTTCTTC. This chain uses TRBV27 with TRBJ2-1, with 14 bases lining up with TRBD2. Germline CDR1 and CDR2: MNHEY and SMNVEV (reference sequence). The CDR3 has 15 residues. J gave up 6 bases and V 5 bases, and 3 bases lay outside the gene matches.

The rearrangement uses TRBV7-2 and TRBJ1-4; possibly TRBD1 for D (6 bases). The germline V and J ends were trimmed by 4 bases and 0 bases, with 12 bases remaining between them. Germline V lookup: CDR1 SGHTA, CDR2 FQGNSA. This CDR3 has 16 amino acids. DNA of the CDR3: TGTGCCAGCAGCTCCGGACAGCTTGCAACTAATGAAAAACTGTTTTTT. This gives the protein CASSSGQLATNEKLFF. The complete variable domain, with remaining parts taken from reference TRBV7-2 and TRBJ1-4, reads GAGVSQSPSNKVTEKGKDVELRCDPISGHTALYWYRQSLGQGLEFLIYFQGNSAPDKSGLPSDRFSAERTGGSVSTLTIQRTQQEDSAVYLCASSSGQLATNEKLFFGSGTQLSVL.

The chain has TRBV18 and TRBJ2-1, with TRBD1 matching over 9 bases. The CDR3 totals 15 residues. V shed 5 bases, J shed 4 bases, and the junction held 6 bases outside the gene matches. In germline, CDR1 is KGHSH, CDR2 LQKENI. CDR3 coding DNA: TGTGCCAGCTCAACCGGGACAGGGCTTTACAATGAGCAGTTCTTC. Translating it yields CASSTGTGLYNEQFF.

For this clone: The junction departs from germline at one end; a sequencing error may be responsible. The chain links TRBV2 to TRBJ1-2; D gene ambiguous. The CDR3 has 13 amino acids. Germline-derived CDR1 and CDR2 are SNHLY and FYNNEI. The CDR3 coding sequence is TGTGCCAGCAGGGAAGACGGATCCTATGGCTACACCTTC. This gives the protein CASREDGSYGYTF.

The CDR3 coding sequence is TGTGCCACCAGTGATTACGGCGACGGCTACACCTTC. This encodes CATSDYGDGYTF. The chain links TRBV24-1 to TRBJ1-2, with D uncertain. This CDR3 has 12 amino acids. With 2 bases removed from V and 8 bases from J, the gap between germline ends came to 8 bases. Looked up from germline, CDR1 is KGHDR and CDR2 is SFDVKD.

The V call is TRBV12-3 or TRBV12-4, the J call TRBJ1-1; D perhaps matches TRBD1 (5 bases). V lost 6 bases, J lost 4 bases, and 12 bases lay in between. The CDR3 consists of 13 residues. This chain's CDR3 is CASSHRDGTEAFF. CDR3 nucleotides: TGTGCCAGCAGCCACCGGGACGGCACTGAAGCTTTCTTT.

The rearrangement links TRBV7-9 to TRBJ2-3; D not certain. This CDR3 is built from 14 residues. The germline V gene encodes CDR1 SEHNR and CDR2 FQNEAQ (reference sequence). Trimming removed 5 bases at V and 6 bases at J, with 15 bases between. As DNA, the CDR3 is TGTGCCAGCAGCCCCCTCTGGATGAGGGATACGCAGTATTTT. Its translation: CASSPLWMRDTQYF.

This chain links TRBV5-4 with TRBJ2-6, with D perhaps matching TRBD1 (5 bases). The V end lost 0 bases, the J end lost 4 bases, and 14 bases lay between the germline ends. CDR1 is SGHNT and CDR2 is YYREEE in the germline V gene (reference sequence). The CDR3 length is 17 residues. CDR3 nucleotide sequence: TGTGCCAGCAGCTTGGGGGGCGCCGGTTCGGGGGCCAACGTCCTGACTTTC. Protein product: CASSLGGAGSGANVLTF.

The V gene is TRBV30, the J gene TRBJ2-3; possible D gene TRBD2, 5 bases. Germline V gives CDR1 GTSNPN, CDR2 SVGIG (reference sequence). The CDR3 runs 13 residues. V lost 3 bases, J lost 3 bases, and 10 bases lay in between. The CDR3 reads CAWSPTGTDTQYF. Written as DNA, the CDR3 is TGTGCCTGGAGCCCTACGGGGACAGATACGCAGTATTTT.

With regard to this clone: The same CDR3 arises from other DNA sequences in this sample as well. This CDR3 is CASSPDRTEAFF. In DNA form, the CDR3 reads TGTGCCAGCTCACCGGACAGGACTGAAGCTTTCTTT. V is TRBV18 and J is TRBJ1-1; TRBD1 matches at 7 bases. V shed 3 bases and J 5 bases; nucleotides not matched to a gene: 0. CDR1 is KGHSH and CDR2 is LQKENI in the germline V gene. There are 12 residues in the CDR3.

The genes are TRBV6-6 and TRBJ2-5; the match to TRBD1 covers 7 bases. V shed 6 bases and J 5 bases; nucleotides not matched to a gene: 6. Germline assignment: CDR1 MNHNY and CDR2 SVGAGI (reference sequence). CDR3 size: 13 residues. CDR3 sequence reads: CASREGAGETQYF. The CDR3 DNA reads TGTGCCAGCAGAGAGGGGGCTGGGGAGACCCAGTACTTC.

This chain uses TRBV6-5 with TRBJ1-4, with D possibly TRBD1 on 6 matching bases. The germline V gene encodes CDR1 MNHEY and CDR2 SVGAGI. The V gene lost 10 bases and the J gene lost 7 bases, with 19 bases spanning the gap. CDR3 length: 14 amino acids. CDR3 region: CATRSGGTGEKLFF. CDR3 nucleotides: TGTGCCACACGGAGTGGGGGCACCGGTGAAAAACTGTTTTTT.

V gene TRBV19 combines with J gene TRBJ1-2; D gene ambiguous. Germline V gene lookup returns CDR1 LNHDA and CDR2 SQIVND (reference sequence). This CDR3 region has 16 residues. The ends were cut back, 2 bases at V and 4 bases at J, with 17 bases in the middle. The CDR3 DNA is TGTGCCAGTAGTATACGTATCCTGGACGGAAGCTATGGCTACACCTTC. Translating it yields CASSIRILDGSYGYTF.

This clone was detected only once. The chain employs TRBV3-1 (or the pseudogene TRBV3-2) and TRBJ2-1; TRBD2 agrees at 8 bases. From germline, CDR1 is LGHDT and CDR2 YNNKEL (reference sequence). The ends lost 1 base at V and 4 bases at J; junction bases unmatched: 6. CDR3 length equals 16 residues. The CDR3 loop reads CASSQVAGGLYNEQFF. DNA for the CDR3: TGTGCCAGCAGCCAAGTTGCGGGGGGACTATACAATGAGCAGTTCTTC.

The gene calls are TRBV6-1 and TRBJ1-4, with a possible D match to TRBD1 (6 bases). CDR1 is MNHNS and CDR2 is SASEGT in the germline V gene. V was clipped by 4 bases and J by 0 bases, with 15 bases between them. The CDR3 is made up of 17 amino acids. The CDR3 sequence is CASSVQQGASTNEKLFF. The CDR3 DNA is TGTGCCAGCAGTGTACAACAGGGAGCCTCAACTAATGAAAAACTGTTTTTT.

The CDR3 region is CATSAYAGGTSGVYYNEQFF. The CDR3 nucleotides are TGTGCCACCAGTGCCTATGCGGGGGGGACTAGCGGGGTGTATTACAATGAGCAGTTCTTC. The chain has TRBV24-1 and TRBJ2-1; 13 nucleotides line up with TRBD2. Trimming at V came to 5 bases and at J to 4 bases, leaving 16 bases not matched to a gene. Per the germline V gene, CDR1 is KGHDR and CDR2 is SFDVKD. CDR3 length: 20 residues.

The rearrangement uses TRBV11-2 and TRBJ1-1; 8 bases are shared with TRBD1. J was trimmed by 6 bases and V by 4 bases; bases with no gene match: 13. In germline, CDR1 is SGHAT, CDR2 FQNNGV. This CDR3 has 16 residues. For the CDR3, the DNA is TGTGCCAGCAGCTCTAGCAGGGGCAGGGGGCTAGCTGAAGCTTTCTTT. Translated, it gives CASSSSRGRGLAEAFF.

The gene calls are TRBV10-3 and TRBJ2-2; TRBD1 matches at 9 bases. The CDR3 runs 15 residues. CDR1 and CDR2 from the germline V gene are ENHRY and SYGVKD. V was pared by 5 bases and J by 7 bases, with 8 bases of the junction left unmatched. The CDR3 reads CAISKGTGSDGELFF. The CDR3 DNA is TGTGCCATCAGTAAAGGGACAGGGTCCGACGGGGAGCTGTTTTTT.

J is TRBJ1-1 and V is TRBV29-1, with D maybe TRBD1 (5 bases). This CDR3 is 11 amino acids long. Deletions cut 6 bases from V and 1 base from J, with 6 bases between. Germline V gives CDR1 SQVTM, CDR2 ANQGSEA. CDR3 residues: CSVGQNTEAFF. The CDR3 nucleotides read TGCAGCGTGGGGCAGAACACTGAAGCTTTCTTT.

The V and J genes are TRBV12-5 and TRBJ1-5, with no clear D. Germline CDR1 and CDR2: LGHNT and FRNRAP. CDR3 size: 14 residues. V shed 6 bases and J shed 0 bases, with 9 bases lying between them. Here the CDR3 reads CASGQQNSNQPQHF. The CDR3 coding sequence is TGTGCTAGTGGGCAACAGAATAGCAATCAGCCCCAGCATTTT. Filled out from reference TRBV12-5 and TRBJ1-5, the complete variable domain reads DARVTQTPRHKVTEMGQEVTMRCQPILGHNTVFWYRQTMMQGLELLAYFRNRAPLDDSGMPKDRFSAEMPDATLATLKIQPSEPRDSAVYFCASGQQNSNQPQHFGDGTRLSIL.

This sequence joins TRBV4-1 and TRBJ2-5, with 7 positions matching TRBD2. CDR3 length: 16 amino acids. With 1 base clipped from V and 0 bases from J, the junction kept 5 bases outside the gene matches. The germline V gene has CDR1 MGHRA and CDR2 YSYEKL. CDR3 in amino acids: CASSQAYGTNQETQYF. Here the CDR3 DNA reads TGCGCCAGCAGCCAAGCTTACGGGACTAACCAAGAGACCCAGTACTTC.

The chain recombines TRBV5-1 with TRBJ2-3; no reliable D call. Germline V lookup: CDR1 SGHRS, CDR2 YFSETQ. V lost 2 bases and J 4 bases, leaving 5 bases between the germline ends. The CDR3 sequence is 12 residues long. The CDR3 DNA reads as TGCGCCAGCAGCTTTAACGCAGATACGCAGTATTTT. Translation: CASSFNADTQYF.

V usage is TRBV5-1 and J usage is TRBJ2-2; D not certain. CDR3 length: 13 residues. V dropped 0 bases and J dropped 6 bases, with 6 bases sitting between them. Germline V gives CDR1 SGHRS, CDR2 YFSETQ. As DNA, the CDR3 is TGCGCCAGCAGCTTGGAGGGCCCCGGGGAGCTGTTTTTT. This encodes CASSLEGPGELFF.

The V and J genes are TRBV2 and TRBJ1-4, with TRBD1 as a possible D gene (5 bases). Germline V gives CDR1 SNHLY, CDR2 FYNNEI. There are 13 residues in the CDR3. V lost 5 bases to trimming and J lost 8 bases, with 12 bases between them. The CDR3 is CASSRSEGEKLFF. CDR3 coding DNA: TGTGCCAGCAGTAGGTCCGAGGGGGAAAAACTGTTTTTT. Based on the CDR3 plus reference TRBV2 and TRBJ1-4, the full variable domain is EPEVTQTPSHQVTQMGQEVILRCVPISNHLYFYWYRQILGQKVEFLVSFYNNEISEKSEIFDDQFSVERPDGSNFTLKIRSTKLEDSAMYFCASSRSEGEKLFFGSGTQLSVL.